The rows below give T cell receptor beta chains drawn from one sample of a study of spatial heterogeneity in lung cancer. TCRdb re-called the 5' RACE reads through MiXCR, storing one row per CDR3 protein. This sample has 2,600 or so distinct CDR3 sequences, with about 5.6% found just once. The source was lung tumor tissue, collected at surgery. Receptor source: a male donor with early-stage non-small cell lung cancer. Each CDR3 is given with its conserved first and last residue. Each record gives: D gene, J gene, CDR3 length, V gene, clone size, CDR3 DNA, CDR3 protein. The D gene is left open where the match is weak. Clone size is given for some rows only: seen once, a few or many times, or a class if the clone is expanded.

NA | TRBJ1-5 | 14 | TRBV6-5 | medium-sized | TGTGCCAGCAGTTCAGGGTATCCCAATCAGCCCCAGCATTTT | CASSSGYPNQPQHF
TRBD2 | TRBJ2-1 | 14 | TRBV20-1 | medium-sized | TGCAGTGCTAGAGAAGTAACGGCGGGGGGTGAGCAGTTCTTC | CSAREVTAGGEQFF
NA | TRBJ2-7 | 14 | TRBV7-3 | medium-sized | TGTGCCAGCAGCTTACTAAGCGGCCCCTACGAGCAGTACTTC | CASSLLSGPYEQYF
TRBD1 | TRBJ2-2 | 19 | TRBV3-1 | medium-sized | TGTGCCAGCAGCCAAGGACAGGGGGCAGTATCCGTGTTCACCGGGGAGCTGTTTTTT | CASSQGQGAVSVFTGELFF
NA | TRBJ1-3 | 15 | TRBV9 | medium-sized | TGTGCCAGCAGCCCACGGAGGGCCTCTGGAAACACCATATATTTT | CASSPRRASGNTIYF
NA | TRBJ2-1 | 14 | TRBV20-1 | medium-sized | TGCAGTGCTCGGACAAATCAAATAAACAATGAGCAGTTCTTC | CSARTNQINNEQFF
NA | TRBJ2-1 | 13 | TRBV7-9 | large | TGTGCCAGCAGCCAGCTTCCCCTCAATGAGCAGTTCTTC | CASSQLPLNEQFF
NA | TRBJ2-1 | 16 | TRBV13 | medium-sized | TGTGCCAGCAGCTTGGGGATAGGGGGGTCCTACAATGAGCAGTTCTTC | CASSLGIGGSYNEQFF
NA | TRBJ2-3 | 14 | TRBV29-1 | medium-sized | TGCAGCGTTGAAGATCTCGACGGCACAGATACGCAGTATTTT | CSVEDLDGTDTQYF
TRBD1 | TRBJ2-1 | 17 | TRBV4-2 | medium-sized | TGTGCCAGCAGCCAATCGACAGGGGGCTCGGCGTACAATGAGCAGTTCTTC | CASSQSTGGSAYNEQFF
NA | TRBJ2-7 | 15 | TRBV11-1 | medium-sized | TGTGCCAGCAGCTTCACTGACGTAGACTCCTACGAGCAGTACTTC | CASSFTDVDSYEQYF
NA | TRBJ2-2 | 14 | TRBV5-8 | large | TGTGCCAGCAGCGACTGGACGAACACCGGGGAGCTGTTTTTT | CASSDWTNTGELFF
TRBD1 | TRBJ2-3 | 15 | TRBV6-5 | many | TGTGCCAGCAGTCTCCGGGACAGGGTCACAGATACGCAGTATTTT | CASSLRDRVTDTQYF
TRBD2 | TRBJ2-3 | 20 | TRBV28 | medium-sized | TGTGCCAGCCAGACGAACAGGGTAGGACTAGCGGGAGCTAACACAGATACGCAGTATTTT | CASQTNRVGLAGANTDTQYF
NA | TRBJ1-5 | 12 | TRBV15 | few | TGTGCCACCTCCTTGAGTCGTGGGCCCCAGCATTTT | CATSLSRGPQHF
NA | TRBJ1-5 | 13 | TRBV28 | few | TGTGCCAGCAGTGAGGACGGTAATCAGCCCCAGCATTTT | CASSEDGNQPQHF
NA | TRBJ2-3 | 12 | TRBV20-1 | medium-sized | TGCATGATTGACCATACCACAGATACGCAGTATTTT | CMIDHTTDTQYF
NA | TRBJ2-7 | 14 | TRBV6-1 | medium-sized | TGTGCCAGCAGTGAAGAGAGCGGCGCCTACGAGCAGTACTTC | CASSEESGAYEQYF
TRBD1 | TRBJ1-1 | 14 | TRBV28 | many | TGTGCCAGCAGACGCTTCAGGGGGCGGACTGAAGCTTTCTTT | CASRRFRGRTEAFF
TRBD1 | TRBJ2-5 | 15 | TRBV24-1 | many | TGTGCCACCAGTGATGCCGGGACAGCACAAGAGACCCAGTACTTC | CATSDAGTAQETQYF
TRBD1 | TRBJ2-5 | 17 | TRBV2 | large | TGTGCCAGCAGCGGGACAGGGGAGCATGTGTACCAAGAGACCCAGTACTTC | CASSGTGEHVYQETQYF
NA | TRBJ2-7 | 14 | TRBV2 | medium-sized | TGTGCCAGCAGATTGGAGGGGGGGTCCTACGAGCAGTACTTC | CASRLEGGSYEQYF
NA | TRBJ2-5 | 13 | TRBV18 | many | TGTGCCAGCTCACCCCAGACCACAGAGACCCAGTACTTC | CASSPQTTETQYF
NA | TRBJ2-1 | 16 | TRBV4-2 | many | TGTGCCAGCAGCCCACGGGATTTAGGGACCTACAATGAGCAGTTCTTC | CASSPRDLGTYNEQFF
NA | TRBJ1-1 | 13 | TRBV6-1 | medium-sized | TGTGCCAGCGTACTCTCCCAGAACACTGAAGCTTTCTTT | CASVLSQNTEAFF
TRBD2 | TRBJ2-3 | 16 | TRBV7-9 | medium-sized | TGTGCCAGCAGCTACCGGACTAGCGGGAGATCAGATACGCAGTATTTT | CASSYRTSGRSDTQYF
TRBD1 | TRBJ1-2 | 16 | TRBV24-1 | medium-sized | TGTGCCACCAGTGCGGGGGGACAGGGCAGAGGCTATGGCTACACCTTC | CATSAGGQGRGYGYTF
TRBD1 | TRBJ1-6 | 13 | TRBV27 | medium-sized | TGTGCCAGCAGTTCGACAGGGACCTCACCCCTCCACTTT | CASSSTGTSPLHF
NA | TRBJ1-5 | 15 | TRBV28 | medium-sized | TGTGCCAGCAGTTTACTGGGACTGAGCAATCAGCCCCAGCATTTT | CASSLLGLSNQPQHF
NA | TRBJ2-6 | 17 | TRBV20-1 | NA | TGCAGTGCTAGAGATCTTCAGGGTTCAGCAGGGGCCAACGTCCTGACTTTC | CSARDLQGSAGANVLTF
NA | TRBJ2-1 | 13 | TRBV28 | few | TGTGCCTCTTCGGCGCAGGCAAAGAATGAGCAGTTCTTC | CASSAQAKNEQFF
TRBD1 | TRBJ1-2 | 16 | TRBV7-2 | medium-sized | TGTGCCAGCAGCTTAGCAGGGACAGGGGTGAATGGTGGCTACACCTTC | CASSLAGTGVNGGYTF
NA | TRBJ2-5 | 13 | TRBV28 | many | TGTGCCAGCAGGCCCCAGGGAAGAGAGACCCAGTACTTC | CASRPQGRETQYF
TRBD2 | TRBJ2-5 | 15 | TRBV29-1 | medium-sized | TGCAGCGTCGGGGTGGGTAGCGGGTTCCAAGAGACCCAGTACTTC | CSVGVGSGFQETQYF
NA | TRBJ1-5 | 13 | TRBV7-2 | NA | TGTGCCAGCAGCAAAGACAGCGATCAGCCCCAGCATTTT | CASSKDSDQPQHF
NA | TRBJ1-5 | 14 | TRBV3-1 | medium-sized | TGTGCCAGCAGCCCGGGGGTGGGGAATCAGCCCCAGCATTTT | CASSPGVGNQPQHF
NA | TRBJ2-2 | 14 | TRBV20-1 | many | TGCAGTGCTAGTTGGGGATCAGGGACCGGGGAGCTGTTTTTT | CSASWGSGTGELFF
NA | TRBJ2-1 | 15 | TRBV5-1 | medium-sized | TGCGCCAGCAGCTTGACGGGAGTAGCCTACAATGAGCAGTTCTTC | CASSLTGVAYNEQFF
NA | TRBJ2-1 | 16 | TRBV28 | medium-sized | TGTGCCAGCAGTTTAATATGGGGGTCGCAGTACAATGAGCAGTTCTTC | CASSLIWGSQYNEQFF
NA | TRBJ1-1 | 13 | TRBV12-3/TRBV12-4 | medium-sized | TGTGCCAGCAGGAATACAGGGTATTCGTCAGCTTTCTTT | CASRNTGYSSAFF
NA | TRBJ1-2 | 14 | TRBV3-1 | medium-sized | TGTGCCAGCAGCCAAGGCGGACAGACCTATGGCTACACCTTC | CASSQGGQTYGYTF
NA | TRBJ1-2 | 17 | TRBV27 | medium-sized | TGTGCCAGCAGTACGACCTTTTTAATGGGCGAGGACTATGGCTACACCTTC | CASSTTFLMGEDYGYTF
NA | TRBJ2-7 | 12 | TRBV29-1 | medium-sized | TGCAGCGTTGGCGACAGCACCTACGAGCAGTACTTC | CSVGDSTYEQYF
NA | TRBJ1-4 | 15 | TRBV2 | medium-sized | TGTGCCAGCATCTTAATGACAGGATCGAACGAAAAACTGTTTTTT | CASILMTGSNEKLFF
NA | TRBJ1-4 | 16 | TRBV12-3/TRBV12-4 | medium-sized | TGTGCCAGCAGTTTCCGGGCTGGGGCCAGGGATGAAAAACTGTTTTTT | CASSFRAGARDEKLFF
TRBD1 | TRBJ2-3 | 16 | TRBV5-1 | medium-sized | TGCGCCAGCAGTCCGATCGACAGGGCCCGCACAGATACGCAGTATTTT | CASSPIDRARTDTQYF